The entry below gives a single T cell receptor beta chain sequence along with its context. In the original processing: For nucleated cells, counts were estimated from reference gene primer amplification. The repertoire was sequenced with immunoSEQ multiplex PCR; TCRdb's copy has only in-frame clones and lacks some. That table is the source of V, J and clone size, and D and trimming were worked out from the DNA. The top ten hold around 0.9% of the sample, which has around 300,000 clones, nearly 90% seen once. Living in under 30 US areas, the participants were between roughly 18 and 89 years of age. This entry is derived from a study of blood T cell repertoires in COVID-19. About the study: COVID-19 samples from acute and convalescent phases originated in the United States, Italy and Spain. PBMCs, B-cell-depleted T cells, or T cells provided the cDNA or gDNA that made up the material.

The receptor's source is a young woman who had recovered from COVID-19. Source material: PBMCs or T cells enriched from blood (not recorded which).

The CDR3 here is CAWSVGTGANYGYTF. The DNA for the CDR3 is TGTGCCTGGAGTGTCGGGACAGGAGCTAACTATGGCTACACCTTC. This sequence joins TRBV30 and TRBJ1-2; 8 bases match TRBD1. CDR1 is GTSNPN, CDR2 SVGIG, per germline (reference sequence). With V trimmed by 0 bases and J by 0 bases, 3 bases remained unmatched. This CDR3 spans 15 amino acids.